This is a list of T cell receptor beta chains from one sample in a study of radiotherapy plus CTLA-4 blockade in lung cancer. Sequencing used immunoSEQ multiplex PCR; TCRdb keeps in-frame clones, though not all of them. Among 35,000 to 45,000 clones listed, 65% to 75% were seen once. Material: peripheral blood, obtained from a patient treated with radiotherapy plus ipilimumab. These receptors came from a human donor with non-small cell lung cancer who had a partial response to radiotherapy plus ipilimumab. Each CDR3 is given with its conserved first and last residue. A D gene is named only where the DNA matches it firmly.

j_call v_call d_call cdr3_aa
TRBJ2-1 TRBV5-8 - CASSLERGAPQFF
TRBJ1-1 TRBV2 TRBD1 CASSGTTGGTMNTEAFF
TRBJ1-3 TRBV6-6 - CASSARDTGNTIYF
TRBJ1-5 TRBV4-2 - CASSQDGTSNQPQHF
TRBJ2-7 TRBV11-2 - CASSKHYEQYF
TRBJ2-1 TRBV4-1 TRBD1 CASSQDRGQGSNEQFF
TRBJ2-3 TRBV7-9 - CASSLDRISDTQYF
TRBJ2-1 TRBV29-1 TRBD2 CSAGASGGSAGSYNEQFF
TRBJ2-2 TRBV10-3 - CAISPGNRGTGELFF
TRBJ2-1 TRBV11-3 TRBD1 CASSYRTGSSYNEQFF
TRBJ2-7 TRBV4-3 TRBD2 CASSRGLAASYEQYF
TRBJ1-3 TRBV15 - CATSVALGNTIYF
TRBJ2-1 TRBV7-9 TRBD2 CASSFAGGATEQFF
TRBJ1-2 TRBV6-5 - CASSYVAGVGYTF
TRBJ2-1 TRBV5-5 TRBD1 CASSPDREEFF
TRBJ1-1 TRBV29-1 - CSGRRGINTEAFF
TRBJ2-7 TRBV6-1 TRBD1 CASSKPGQGAGEQYF